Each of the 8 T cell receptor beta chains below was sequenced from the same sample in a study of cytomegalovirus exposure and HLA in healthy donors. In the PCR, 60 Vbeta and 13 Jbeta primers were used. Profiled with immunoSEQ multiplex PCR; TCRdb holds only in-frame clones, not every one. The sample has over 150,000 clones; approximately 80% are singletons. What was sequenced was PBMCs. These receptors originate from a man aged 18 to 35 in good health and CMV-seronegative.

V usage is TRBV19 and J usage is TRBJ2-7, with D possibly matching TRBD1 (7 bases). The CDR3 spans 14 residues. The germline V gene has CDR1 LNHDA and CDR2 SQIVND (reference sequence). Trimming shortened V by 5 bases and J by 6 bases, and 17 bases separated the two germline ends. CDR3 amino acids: CASSAGGLAGEQYF. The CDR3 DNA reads TGTGCCAGTAGTGCAGGGGGGCTAGCTGGCGAGCAGTACTTC.

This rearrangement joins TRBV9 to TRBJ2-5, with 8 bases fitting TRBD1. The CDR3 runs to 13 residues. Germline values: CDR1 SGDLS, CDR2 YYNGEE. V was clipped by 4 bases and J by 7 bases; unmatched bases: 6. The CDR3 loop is CASSPRTGWTQYF. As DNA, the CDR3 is TGTGCCAGCAGCCCCCGGACAGGGTGGACCCAGTACTTC.

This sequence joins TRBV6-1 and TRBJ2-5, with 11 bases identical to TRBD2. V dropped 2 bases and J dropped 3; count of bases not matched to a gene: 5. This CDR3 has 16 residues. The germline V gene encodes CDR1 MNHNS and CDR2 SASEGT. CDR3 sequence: CASSELSGRAEETQYF. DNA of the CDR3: TGTGCCAGCAGTGAACTTAGCGGGAGGGCCGAAGAGACCCAGTACTTC.

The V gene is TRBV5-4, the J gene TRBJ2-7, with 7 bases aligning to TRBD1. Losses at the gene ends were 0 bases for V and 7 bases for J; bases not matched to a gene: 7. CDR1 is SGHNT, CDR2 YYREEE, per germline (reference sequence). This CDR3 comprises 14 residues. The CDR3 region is CASSLGVGTEEQYF. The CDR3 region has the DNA TGTGCCAGCAGCTTGGGGGTCGGGACAGAGGAGCAGTACTTC.

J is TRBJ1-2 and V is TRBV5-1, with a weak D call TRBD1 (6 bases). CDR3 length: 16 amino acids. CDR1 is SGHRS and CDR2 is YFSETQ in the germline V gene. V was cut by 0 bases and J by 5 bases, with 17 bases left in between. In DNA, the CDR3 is TGCGCCAGCAGCTTGGCCGCGGGGGCGCGGAGTTATGGCTACACCTTC. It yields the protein CASSLAAGARSYGYTF.

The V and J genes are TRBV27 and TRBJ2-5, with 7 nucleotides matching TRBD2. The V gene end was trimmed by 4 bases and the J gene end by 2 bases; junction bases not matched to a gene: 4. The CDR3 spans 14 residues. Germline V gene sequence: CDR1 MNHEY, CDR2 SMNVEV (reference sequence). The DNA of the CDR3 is TGTGCCAGCAGTTCCCAGCGGGAACAAGAGACCCAGTACTTC. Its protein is CASSSQREQETQYF.

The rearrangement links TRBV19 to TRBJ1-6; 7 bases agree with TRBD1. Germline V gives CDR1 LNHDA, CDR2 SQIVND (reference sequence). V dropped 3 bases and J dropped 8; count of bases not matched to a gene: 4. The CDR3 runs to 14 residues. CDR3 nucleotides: TGTGCCAGTAGTATCCAGGGGGACTATTCACCCCTCCACTTT. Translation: CASSIQGDYSPLHF.

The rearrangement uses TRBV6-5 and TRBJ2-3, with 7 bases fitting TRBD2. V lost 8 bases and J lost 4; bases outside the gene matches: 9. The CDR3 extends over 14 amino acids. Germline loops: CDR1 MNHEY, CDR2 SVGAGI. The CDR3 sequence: CASAREMPPDTQYF. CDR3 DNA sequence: TGTGCCAGCGCGCGGGAGATGCCCCCAGATACGCAGTATTTT.